A selection of T cell receptor beta chains follows, all from one sample in a study of patients and donors after allogeneic stem cell transplantation. One entry per CDR3 protein results from TCRdb running MiXCR on the RT-PCR reads. The table has around 150,000 distinct CDR3 sequences, over 25% seen once. Sample: blood, either unsorted or a sorted T cell fraction (not recorded which). These receptors all come from a human donor who was either an allogeneic HSCT recipient or a stem cell or donor lymphocyte infusion donor (not recorded which). It is not recorded whose cells these are; they may come from a transplant donor. The CDR3 runs from the conserved cysteine through the conserved F or W. The order of the fields is J gene, CDR3 length, V gene, D gene, clone size, CDR3 DNA, CDR3 protein. The D gene is left open where the match is weak. Clone size is stated in some rows and not others, as once, few, many or a class when expanded.

j_call: TRBJ1-5; cdr3_length: 18; v_call: TRBV24-1; d_call: TRBD1; clone_size: few; cdr3_nt: TGTGCCACCAGTGATCGGGACAGGGGAAAACATAGCAATCAGCCCCAGCATTTT; cdr3_aa: CATSDRDRGKHSNQPQHF
j_call: TRBJ1-1; cdr3_length: 15; v_call: TRBV29-1; d_call: TRBD1; clone_size: many; cdr3_nt: TGCAGCGTTGAAGGGACAGGATTATTGAACACTGAAGCTTTCTTT; cdr3_aa: CSVEGTGLLNTEAFF
j_call: TRBJ1-3; cdr3_length: 18; v_call: TRBV6-5; d_call: NA; clone_size: few; cdr3_nt: TGTGCCAGCAGTTACGAGGCCCGGGGAACCCTCTCTGGAAACACCATATATTTT; cdr3_aa: CASSYEARGTLSGNTIYF
j_call: TRBJ2-7; cdr3_length: 13; v_call: TRBV18; d_call: NA; clone_size: few; cdr3_nt: TGTGCCAGCTGCCAAGGGGTCTCCTACGAGCAGTACTTC; cdr3_aa: CASCQGVSYEQYF
j_call: TRBJ2-7; cdr3_length: 15; v_call: TRBV15; d_call: NA; clone_size: few; cdr3_nt: TGTGCCACCAGCAGAGAGTTAGCGGTGAGATACGAGCAGTACTTC; cdr3_aa: CATSRELAVRYEQYF
j_call: TRBJ1-2; cdr3_length: 13; v_call: TRBV29-1; d_call: NA; clone_size: NA; cdr3_nt: TGCAGCGCCTTCGAAACAGGGAACTATGGCTACACCTTC; cdr3_aa: CSAFETGNYGYTF
j_call: TRBJ2-5; cdr3_length: 14; v_call: TRBV12-3/TRBV12-4; d_call: TRBD2; clone_size: few; cdr3_nt: TGTGCCAGCAGCCCCGGGGGGAGTCAAGAGACCCAGTACTTC; cdr3_aa: CASSPGGSQETQYF
j_call: TRBJ2-3; cdr3_length: 14; v_call: TRBV27; d_call: NA; clone_size: NA; cdr3_nt: TGTGCCAGCTCCCGCGCCGTAAGCACAGATACGCAGTATTTT; cdr3_aa: CASSRAVSTDTQYF
j_call: TRBJ2-1; cdr3_length: 12; v_call: TRBV15; d_call: NA; clone_size: few; cdr3_nt: TGTGCCACCAGCAGAGATGGCCGGATACAGTTCTTC; cdr3_aa: CATSRDGRIQFF
j_call: TRBJ2-3; cdr3_length: 15; v_call: TRBV6-5; d_call: NA; clone_size: few; cdr3_nt: TGTGCCAGCAGTTCCGAGGGAGTGGCCACAGATACGCAGTATTTT; cdr3_aa: CASSSEGVATDTQYF
j_call: TRBJ1-4; cdr3_length: 16; v_call: TRBV7-2; d_call: NA; clone_size: NA; cdr3_nt: TGTGCCAGCAGCTTGGGCCCTCGAACGACTAATGAAAAACTGTTTTTT; cdr3_aa: CASSLGPRTTNEKLFF
j_call: TRBJ1-4; cdr3_length: 15; v_call: TRBV27; d_call: NA; clone_size: few; cdr3_nt: TGTGCCAGCCGTGCGCCAAATAGACCTAATGAAAAACTGTTTTTT; cdr3_aa: CASRAPNRPNEKLFF
j_call: TRBJ1-6; cdr3_length: 15; v_call: TRBV12-3/TRBV12-4; d_call: NA; clone_size: NA; cdr3_nt: TGTGCCAGCAGTTTGGATCAGGGCGGCCGGTCACCCCTCCACTTT; cdr3_aa: CASSLDQGGRSPLHF
j_call: TRBJ2-5; cdr3_length: 16; v_call: TRBV3-1; d_call: TRBD2; clone_size: NA; cdr3_nt: TGTGCCAGCAGCCAAGTAGGGGCGGGAGCCGGGGAGACCCAGTACTTC; cdr3_aa: CASSQVGAGAGETQYF
j_call: TRBJ2-1; cdr3_length: 15; v_call: TRBV29-1; d_call: TRBD2; clone_size: NA; cdr3_nt: TGCAGCGTACCCACTAGCGGGAGGAGCTACAATGAGCAGTTCTTC; cdr3_aa: CSVPTSGRSYNEQFF
j_call: TRBJ2-1; cdr3_length: 15; v_call: TRBV12-3/TRBV12-4; d_call: TRBD1; clone_size: NA; cdr3_nt: TGTGCCAGCAGTCCCCCGGGACAGGTGTACAATGAGCAGTTCTTC; cdr3_aa: CASSPPGQVYNEQFF
j_call: TRBJ2-7; cdr3_length: 11; v_call: TRBV10-3; d_call: NA; clone_size: NA; cdr3_nt: TGTGCCGTCGACGCGGAAACAGAGCAGTACTTC; cdr3_aa: CAVDAETEQYF
j_call: TRBJ2-7; cdr3_length: 14; v_call: TRBV12-3/TRBV12-4; d_call: TRBD2; clone_size: few; cdr3_nt: TGTGCCAGCAGTTTAGCGGGAGGGAAGGGAGAGCAGTACTTC; cdr3_aa: CASSLAGGKGEQYF
j_call: TRBJ2-1; cdr3_length: 15; v_call: TRBV18; d_call: NA; clone_size: few; cdr3_nt: TGTGCCAGCTCACCAACGGAAAGAAGCTACAATGAGCAGTTCTTC; cdr3_aa: CASSPTERSYNEQFF
j_call: TRBJ1-5; cdr3_length: 16; v_call: TRBV28; d_call: NA; clone_size: many; cdr3_nt: TGTGCCAGCAGTTTGCGTCAGCCGTATAGCAATCAGCCCCAGCATTTT; cdr3_aa: CASSLRQPYSNQPQHF
j_call: TRBJ1-6; cdr3_length: 14; v_call: TRBV5-1; d_call: TRBD1; clone_size: NA; cdr3_nt: TGCGCCAGCAGCTCCGGGACAGGGAATTCACCCCTCCACTTT; cdr3_aa: CASSSGTGNSPLHF
j_call: TRBJ1-1; cdr3_length: 13; v_call: TRBV7-6; d_call: TRBD1; clone_size: NA; cdr3_nt: TGTGCCAGCAGTCCAGGGGGCTGGACTGAAGCTTTCTTT; cdr3_aa: CASSPGGWTEAFF
j_call: TRBJ2-7; cdr3_length: 13; v_call: TRBV29-1; d_call: NA; clone_size: once; cdr3_nt: TGCAGCGTTGACAGGGGGGACCTCCACGAGCAGTACTTC; cdr3_aa: CSVDRGDLHEQYF
j_call: TRBJ2-1; cdr3_length: 16; v_call: TRBV3-1; d_call: NA; clone_size: NA; cdr3_nt: TGTGCCAGCAGCCAAGAGCCAGGGCCCGCAGGATCTAGGCAGTTCTTC; cdr3_aa: CASSQEPGPAGSRQFF
j_call: TRBJ1-5; cdr3_length: 15; v_call: TRBV10-3; d_call: NA; clone_size: NA; cdr3_nt: TGTGCCATCAGTGGGGCAGGGCTAAGCAATCAGCCCCAGCATTTT; cdr3_aa: CAISGAGLSNQPQHF
j_call: TRBJ1-4; cdr3_length: 15; v_call: TRBV11-2; d_call: NA; clone_size: NA; cdr3_nt: TGTGCCAGCAGCTTATGGGGAGCCGGCGGTGAAAAACTGTTTTTT; cdr3_aa: CASSLWGAGGEKLFF
j_call: TRBJ2-2; cdr3_length: 16; v_call: TRBV6-5; d_call: TRBD2; clone_size: NA; cdr3_nt: TGTGCCAGCAGTTACCTGGGACTAGTGGACACCGGGGAGCTGTTTTTT; cdr3_aa: CASSYLGLVDTGELFF
j_call: TRBJ1-1; cdr3_length: 15; v_call: TRBV18; d_call: NA; clone_size: few; cdr3_nt: TGTGCCAGCTCACCAGTTAGACACGCGAACACTGAAGCTTTCTTT; cdr3_aa: CASSPVRHANTEAFF
j_call: TRBJ1-6; cdr3_length: 14; v_call: TRBV18; d_call: NA; clone_size: many; cdr3_nt: TGTGCCAGCTCTGCGATCCAAATGGATTCACCCCTCCACTTT; cdr3_aa: CASSAIQMDSPLHF
j_call: TRBJ2-1; cdr3_length: 13; v_call: TRBV20-1; d_call: NA; clone_size: few; cdr3_nt: TGCAGTGTCCAACAACTCCACAATGAGGAGCAGTTCTTC; cdr3_aa: CSVQQLHNEEQFF
j_call: TRBJ2-7; cdr3_length: 17; v_call: TRBV6-2/TRBV6-3; d_call: NA; clone_size: NA; cdr3_nt: TGTGCCAGCAGTCCCGAAGAGTTGGGCCGACTTACCAGCGAGCAGTACTTC; cdr3_aa: CASSPEELGRLTSEQYF
j_call: TRBJ2-3; cdr3_length: 12; v_call: TRBV6-2/TRBV6-3; d_call: NA; clone_size: few; cdr3_nt: TGTGCCATTACATCAAGCACAGATACGCAGTATTTT; cdr3_aa: CAITSSTDTQYF
j_call: TRBJ1-6; cdr3_length: 14; v_call: TRBV12-3/TRBV12-4; d_call: NA; clone_size: NA; cdr3_nt: TGTGCCAGCAGTTTAAGGGGAGCAGATTCACCCCTCCACTTT; cdr3_aa: CASSLRGADSPLHF
j_call: TRBJ2-7; cdr3_length: 15; v_call: TRBV3-1; d_call: TRBD2; clone_size: NA; cdr3_nt: TGTGCCAGCAGCCAAACCCGACTAGCGGGAGACGAGCAGTACTTC; cdr3_aa: CASSQTRLAGDEQYF
j_call: TRBJ2-4; cdr3_length: 16; v_call: TRBV27; d_call: NA; clone_size: NA; cdr3_nt: TGTGCCAGCAGTACCTGGCAATACGGTGCCAAAAACATTCAGTACTTC; cdr3_aa: CASSTWQYGAKNIQYF
j_call: TRBJ2-3; cdr3_length: 15; v_call: TRBV9; d_call: TRBD2; clone_size: few; cdr3_nt: TGTGCCAGCAGCGTCACTAGCGGGAGCACAGATACGCAGTATTTT; cdr3_aa: CASSVTSGSTDTQYF
j_call: TRBJ2-1; cdr3_length: 15; v_call: TRBV6-5; d_call: NA; clone_size: NA; cdr3_nt: TGTGCCAGCAGTTACGCGGAGAGCTCCTACAATGAGCAGTTCTTC; cdr3_aa: CASSYAESSYNEQFF
j_call: TRBJ2-7; cdr3_length: 15; v_call: TRBV27; d_call: NA; clone_size: NA; cdr3_nt: TGTGCCAGCAGCGACGAGGGCCATTACGCCTACGAGCAGTACTTC; cdr3_aa: CASSDEGHYAYEQYF
j_call: TRBJ1-5; cdr3_length: 14; v_call: TRBV27; d_call: TRBD1; clone_size: many; cdr3_nt: TGTGCCAGCAGCCGACAGGGCGGCAATCAGCCCCAGCATTTT; cdr3_aa: CASSRQGGNQPQHF
j_call: TRBJ1-1; cdr3_length: 14; v_call: TRBV12-3/TRBV12-4; d_call: NA; clone_size: few; cdr3_nt: TGTGCCAGCAGTTTAGTCCATGGGGGCACTGAAGCTTTCTTT; cdr3_aa: CASSLVHGGTEAFF
j_call: TRBJ2-7; cdr3_length: 16; v_call: TRBV5-1; d_call: NA; clone_size: NA; cdr3_nt: TGCGCCAGCAGCTTGGCAGACGCGGTACCCAGCTACGAGCAGTACTTC; cdr3_aa: CASSLADAVPSYEQYF
j_call: TRBJ1-2; cdr3_length: 15; v_call: TRBV5-6; d_call: TRBD1; clone_size: many; cdr3_nt: TGTGCCAGCAGCTTGGACAGGGGAGCAGGCTATGGCTACACCTTC; cdr3_aa: CASSLDRGAGYGYTF
j_call: TRBJ2-3; cdr3_length: 14; v_call: TRBV4-3; d_call: NA; clone_size: NA; cdr3_nt: TGCGCCAGCAGCCATGGCATGGCCTCGGATACGCAGTATTTT; cdr3_aa: CASSHGMASDTQYF
j_call: TRBJ2-7; cdr3_length: 15; v_call: TRBV28; d_call: TRBD1; clone_size: NA; cdr3_nt: TGTGCCAGCAGTTTAGCCGGGACAGGGGACTACGAGCAGTACTTC; cdr3_aa: CASSLAGTGDYEQYF
j_call: TRBJ2-7; cdr3_length: 15; v_call: TRBV10-3; d_call: NA; clone_size: few; cdr3_nt: TGTGCCATCAGTGAATGGGTACTGAGCTCCTACGAGCAGTACTTC; cdr3_aa: CAISEWVLSSYEQYF
j_call: TRBJ2-3; cdr3_length: 17; v_call: TRBV20-1; d_call: TRBD2; clone_size: NA; cdr3_nt: TGCAGTGCTAGAAAACCGGGACTAGCGGTTAGCACAGATACGCAGTATTTT; cdr3_aa: CSARKPGLAVSTDTQYF
j_call: TRBJ2-1; cdr3_length: 15; v_call: TRBV11-2; d_call: NA; clone_size: few; cdr3_nt: TGTGCCAGCAGCTTAGTAGCCGGGGGTAACAATGAGCAGTTCTTC; cdr3_aa: CASSLVAGGNNEQFF
j_call: TRBJ2-3; cdr3_length: 13; v_call: TRBV20-1; d_call: NA; clone_size: many; cdr3_nt: TGCAGGTTATGGCATTTGGGCACAGATACGCAGTATTTT; cdr3_aa: CRLWHLGTDTQYF
j_call: TRBJ2-2; cdr3_length: 16; v_call: TRBV20-1; d_call: NA; clone_size: once; cdr3_nt: TGCAGTGCATCTAAATCAGGGAGATCGGAGGCCGGGGAGCTGTTTTTT; cdr3_aa: CSASKSGRSEAGELFF
j_call: TRBJ2-1; cdr3_length: 10; v_call: TRBV20-1; d_call: NA; clone_size: few; cdr3_nt: TGCAGTGCCTACAGGGATGAGCAGTTCTTC; cdr3_aa: CSAYRDEQFF
j_call: TRBJ2-3; cdr3_length: 14; v_call: TRBV2; d_call: NA; clone_size: NA; cdr3_nt: TGTGCCAGCAGTGAAAAGGATTACACAGATACGCAGTATTTT; cdr3_aa: CASSEKDYTDTQYF
j_call: TRBJ2-7; cdr3_length: 15; v_call: TRBV9; d_call: NA; clone_size: NA; cdr3_nt: TGTGCCAGCAGCGTAGCTTCGCAGGAGACCTACGAGCAGTACTTC; cdr3_aa: CASSVASQETYEQYF
j_call: TRBJ2-7; cdr3_length: 14; v_call: TRBV12-3/TRBV12-4; d_call: TRBD1; clone_size: NA; cdr3_nt: TGTGCCAGCAGTTCCGGTACAGGGGGCTACGAGCAGTACTTC; cdr3_aa: CASSSGTGGYEQYF
j_call: TRBJ2-2; cdr3_length: 17; v_call: TRBV7-9; d_call: TRBD2; clone_size: few; cdr3_nt: TGTGCCAGCAGCTTAGTCTCTAGCGGGGGAGACACCGGGGAGCTGTTTTTT; cdr3_aa: CASSLVSSGGDTGELFF
j_call: TRBJ2-3; cdr3_length: 14; v_call: TRBV29-1; d_call: NA; clone_size: NA; cdr3_nt: TGCAGCGTTGACGGGGGCCAGCTCTCAGATACGCAGTATTTT; cdr3_aa: CSVDGGQLSDTQYF
j_call: TRBJ2-7; cdr3_length: 14; v_call: TRBV27; d_call: NA; clone_size: few; cdr3_nt: TGTGCCAGCAGTTACGGGAGTTCCTCGGTTGAGCAGTACTTC; cdr3_aa: CASSYGSSSVEQYF
j_call: TRBJ2-2; cdr3_length: 15; v_call: TRBV29-1; d_call: NA; clone_size: few; cdr3_nt: TGCAGCGCCAAAGGCAGGGCCCAGGACACCGGGGAGCTGTTTTTT; cdr3_aa: CSAKGRAQDTGELFF
j_call: TRBJ2-1; cdr3_length: 16; v_call: TRBV5-1; d_call: NA; clone_size: NA; cdr3_nt: TGCGCCAGCAGCTTGACTAGCATTTCCACCAGCAATGAGCAGTTCTTC; cdr3_aa: CASSLTSISTSNEQFF